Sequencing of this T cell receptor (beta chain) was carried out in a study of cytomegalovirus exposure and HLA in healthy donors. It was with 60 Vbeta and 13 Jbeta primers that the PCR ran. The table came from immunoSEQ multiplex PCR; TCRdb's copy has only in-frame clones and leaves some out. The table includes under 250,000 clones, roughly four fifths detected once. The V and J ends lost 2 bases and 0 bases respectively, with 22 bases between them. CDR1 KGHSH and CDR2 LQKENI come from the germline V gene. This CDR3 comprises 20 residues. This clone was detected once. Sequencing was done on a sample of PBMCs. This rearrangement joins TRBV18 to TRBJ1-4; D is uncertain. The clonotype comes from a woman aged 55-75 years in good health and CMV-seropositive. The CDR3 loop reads CASSPYEPLLFTATNEKLFF. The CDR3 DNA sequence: TGTGCCAGCTCACCATATGAACCACTTCTTTTCACTGCAACTAATGAAAAACTGTTTTTT.